This TCR beta chain was sequenced during a study of PD-L1 blockade in urothelial cancer. Notes on the study in general: Better survival was forecast by a pretreatment blood TCR clonality below the median. Durable benefit was linked to greater 3-week expansion of tumor-associated blood clones.

Per the germline V gene, CDR1 is SEHNR and CDR2 is FQNEAQ (reference sequence). With 4 bases removed from V and 3 bases from J, the gap between germline ends came to 13 bases. The CDR3 runs 14 residues. Every PCR was spiked with synthetic TCR analog templates. The table came from immunoSEQ multiplex PCR; TCRdb's copy has only in-frame clones and leaves some out. Here the sample spans some 110,000 clones, roughly 90% being singletons. The time point here: peripheral blood 6 weeks after treatment start. The number of samples from each patient was between 1 and 8, taken pretreatment and on-treatment. With regard to this clone: Its antigen is still unknown.

The source is a man in his 60s with urothelial cancer. The sequenced sample was PBMCs, obtained around atezolizumab (anti-PD-L1) treatment. This chain joins TRBV7-9 and TRBJ2-7, with D possibly matching TRBD1 (5 bases). This chain's CDR3 is CASSSGQVNYEQYF. The CDR3 DNA reads TGTGCCAGCAGCTCAGGGCAGGTGAACTACGAGCAGTACTTC.